The 25 T cell receptor beta chains reported below all come from one sample, sequenced in a study of neoadjuvant anti-PD-1 for oral cavity cancer (dated by TCRdb to the early 2020s). The library was produced with the immunoSEQ multiplex PCR assay. The table was pulled from immuneACCESS by TCRdb, which kept in-frame rearrangements only. Such tables lose some clones; where checked, under half of the loss comes from unresolved V genes, and the rest has no known cause. The sample records under 15,000 clones, less than 70% of which are singletons. Around 2% of the sample lies in the top ten. Read against the paper, the sample's time point label means: before neoadjuvant nivolumab. The specimen was PBMCs, collected before nivolumab (anti-PD-1) treatment. The receptors originated from a person between 40 and 79 years old with oral cavity squamous cell carcinoma.

The CDR3 coding sequence is TGTGCCAGCAGCTTGGTAGGGGGGGCTGCTAATTCACCCCTCCACTTT. This codes for CASSLVGGAANSPLHF. The V gene is TRBV5-4, the J gene TRBJ1-6; tentative D call: TRBD1 (6 bases). Trimming shortened V by 0 bases and J by 6 bases, and 13 bases separated the two germline ends. Germline V CDR1 and CDR2: SGHNT, YYREEE (reference sequence). The CDR3 extends over 16 amino acids. Drawing the rest from reference TRBV5-4 and TRBJ1-6, the complete variable domain is ETGVTQSPTHLIKTRGQQVTLRCSSQSGHNTVSWYQQALGQGPQFIFQYYREEENGRGNFPPRFSGLQFPNYSSELNVNALELDDSALYLCASSLVGGAANSPLHFGNGTRLTVT.

This clone came up a few times. The rearrangement uses TRBV7-8 and TRBJ1-5; tentative D call: TRBD1 (5 bases). The CDR3 runs to 15 residues. V was clipped by 6 bases and J by 6 bases, with 18 bases between them. Looked up from germline, CDR1 is SGHVS and CDR2 is FQNEAQ. CDR3 protein: CASSSHRTRGQPQHF. The CDR3 nucleotides are TGTGCCAGCAGTTCCCACAGGACCCGCGGTCAGCCCCAGCATTTT.

This clone appeared once. V is TRBV27 and J is TRBJ1-5; maybe TRBD1 (6 bases). The CDR3 totals 16 residues. CDR1 is MNHEY and CDR2 is SMNVEV in the germline V gene (reference sequence). The V end was cut by 6 bases, the J end by 1 base, with 16 bases between. DNA of the CDR3: TGTGCCAGCAGCCCCGGATTCGGACAGAGCAATCAGCCCCAGCATTTT. Translating gives CASSPGFGQSNQPQHF.

This clone turned up a few times. This chain uses TRBV15 with TRBJ1-2; 9 bases are a match to TRBD1. Germline V gene sequence: CDR1 LNHNV, CDR2 YYDKDF (reference sequence). V trimming: 0 bases; J trimming: 4 bases; junction bases outside the gene matches: 3. There are 15 residues in the CDR3. CDR3 in amino acids: CATSREGTGIYGYTF. As DNA, the CDR3 is TGTGCCACCAGCAGAGAAGGGACAGGGATCTATGGCTACACCTTC. Filled out from reference TRBV15 and TRBJ1-2, the complete variable domain reads DAMVIQNPRYQVTQFGKPVTLSCSQTLNHNVMYWYQQKSSQAPKLLFHYYDKDFNNEADTPDNFQSRRPNTSFCFLDIRSPGLGDTAMYLCATSREGTGIYGYTFGSGTRLTVV.

V and J are TRBV19 and TRBJ1-1, with no clear D. Germline CDR1 and CDR2: LNHDA and SQIVND (reference sequence). The V end was cut by 2 bases, the J end by 2 bases, with 15 bases between. The CDR3 spans 16 residues. The CDR3 bases are TGTGCCAGTAGTATAACCCCAGGCAGGCCTAACACTGAAGCTTTCTTT. This gives the protein CASSITPGRPNTEAFF.

The chain has TRBV11-2 and TRBJ2-7; 11 nucleotides line up with TRBD2. This CDR3 is 14 amino acids long. Germline lookup yields CDR1 SGHAT and CDR2 FQNNGV. The V and J ends lost 5 bases and 5 bases, in that order; junction bases with no gene match: 5. The CDR3 here is CASSQTSGINEQYF. The CDR3 bases are TGTGCCAGCAGCCAGACTAGCGGGATTAACGAGCAGTACTTC.

This chain links TRBV6-4 with TRBJ2-3; the match to TRBD2 covers 9 bases. The germline V gene has CDR1 MRHNA and CDR2 SNTAGT. CDR3 length equals 15 residues. Unmatched junction bases numbered 6, after V lost 6 bases and J lost 2 bases. CDR3 in amino acids: CASSLGTSSTDTQYF. CDR3 in DNA: TGTGCCAGCAGCCTCGGGACTAGCTCCACAGATACGCAGTATTTT.

This sequence joins TRBV19 and TRBJ2-7; possibly TRBD1 for D (5 bases). Trimming stripped 4 bases from V and 3 bases from J, with 7 bases between. The CDR3 spans 12 residues. Germline CDR1 LNHDA, CDR2 SQIVND (reference sequence). Here the CDR3 reads CASSTQGYEQYF. The CDR3 bases are TGTGCCAGTAGTACTCAGGGCTACGAGCAGTACTTC.

V and J are TRBV6-5 and TRBJ1-3, with D possibly matching TRBD1 (6 bases). Germline loops: CDR1 MNHEY, CDR2 SVGAGI. Trimming pared 7 bases from V and 2 bases from J, leaving 15 bases between. The CDR3 has 15 residues. The CDR3 reads CASTPPGGTGNTIYF. DNA for the CDR3: TGTGCCAGCACCCCCCCCGGGGGCACTGGAAACACCATATATTTT.

This clone was recorded a few times. The chain employs TRBV5-1 and TRBJ1-1, with 8 bases that match TRBD1. The CDR3 contains 14 residues. CDR1 and CDR2 from the germline V gene are SGHRS and YFSETQ. Germline trimming cut 4 bases from V and 5 bases from J; bases unmatched to any gene: 7. The CDR3 is CASSARQGLTEAFF. Written as DNA, the CDR3 is TGCGCCAGCAGCGCAAGACAGGGGTTAACTGAAGCTTTCTTT.

The rearrangement joins TRBV11-2 to TRBJ2-6; weak D call: TRBD2 (5 bases). The CDR3 spans 14 residues. With 5 bases removed from V and 7 bases from J, the gap between germline ends came to 12 bases. Germline CDR1 reads SGHAT; CDR2 reads FQNNGV. CDR3 bases: TGTGCCAGCAGCCGAACTAGAAACGCCAACGTCCTGACTTTC. Translation: CASSRTRNANVLTF.

The rearrangement joins TRBV7-3 to TRBJ1-6; D gene unclear. This CDR3 spans 13 amino acids. V dropped 1 base and J dropped 5 bases, with 3 bases sitting between them. Germline values: CDR1 SGHTA, CDR2 FQGTGA. Here the CDR3 reads CASSLRNNSPLHF. The DNA of the CDR3 is TGTGCCAGCAGCTTAAGGAATAATTCACCCCTCCACTTT.

V is TRBV5-1 and J is TRBJ1-3, with 7 bases identical to TRBD1. CDR3 length: 14 residues. Germline V lookup: CDR1 SGHRS, CDR2 YFSETQ. J gave up 4 bases and V 3 bases, and 4 bases lay outside the gene matches. CDR3 bases: TGCGCCAGCAGCTCGGGGACAGCCGGAAACACCATATATTTT. Amino acid sequence: CASSSGTAGNTIYF.

This chain connects TRBV6-4 to TRBJ2-1, with D tentatively TRBD1 (5 bases). CDR3 length equals 14 residues. V lost 0 bases to trimming and J lost 9 bases, with 12 bases between them. The germline CDR1 and CDR2 sequences are MRHNA and SNTAGT. The CDR3 loop reads CASSDSRQLCEQFF. Here the CDR3 DNA reads TGTGCCAGCAGTGACTCGAGACAGCTTTGTGAGCAGTTCTTC.

This chain uses TRBV7-2 with TRBJ1-1, with D maybe TRBD1 (6 bases). V was cut by 6 bases and J by 8 bases, with 10 bases left in between. Per germline, CDR1 SGHTA and CDR2 FQGNSA. The CDR3 runs 11 residues. The CDR3 bases are TGTGCCAGCAGTCGTGGACAGGAAGCTTTCTTT. Translated, it gives CASSRGQEAFF. The whole variable domain, filled in from reference TRBV7-2 and TRBJ1-1, reads GAGVSQSPSNKVTEKGKDVELRCDPISGHTALYWYRQSLGQGLEFLIYFQGNSAPDKSGLPSDRFSAERTGGSVSTLTIQRTQQEDSAVYLCASSRGQEAFFGQGTRLTVV.

This clone was observed a few times. The chain links TRBV28 to TRBJ1-6, with a possible D match to TRBD1 (5 bases). The CDR3 contains 14 residues. V was shortened by 5 bases and J by 10 bases, with 15 bases between the two germline ends. Germline CDR1 reads MDHEN; CDR2 reads SYDVKM. The CDR3 DNA reads as TGTGCCAGCAGTCCGCCTGACAGAATATCACCCCTCCACTTT. The encoded protein is CASSPPDRISPLHF.

The chain combines TRBV5-1 with TRBJ2-1; weak D call: TRBD1 (5 bases). In germline, CDR1 is SGHRS, CDR2 YFSETQ. The CDR3 covers 14 residues. Trimming removed 4 bases from V and 5 bases from J, with 13 bases in between. This CDR3 is CASSPLGANNEQFF. CDR3 bases: TGCGCCAGCAGCCCTCTAGGGGCGAACAATGAGCAGTTCTTC.

This rearrangement joins TRBV30 to TRBJ1-1; D is ambiguous. V gave up 3 bases and J gave up 6 bases, with 17 bases separating them. CDR3 length: 14 residues. Germline lookup yields CDR1 GTSNPN and CDR2 SVGIG (reference sequence). CDR3 DNA sequence: TGTGCCTGGAGAGCTACGTCCCGACGGGCTGAAGCTTTCTTT. Translating gives CAWRATSRRAEAFF.

The rearrangement joins TRBV6-5 to TRBJ1-4; D gene ambiguous. The CDR3 has 15 amino acids. V was pared by 0 bases and J by 5 bases, with 10 bases between. CDR1 is MNHEY, CDR2 SVGAGI, per germline. As DNA, the CDR3 is TGTGCCAGCAGTTACTCGAGAGCGGGGAATGAAAAACTGTTTTTT. Translation: CASSYSRAGNEKLFF.

The rearrangement uses TRBV7-3 and TRBJ2-1; possible D gene TRBD1, 6 bases. The CDR3 covers 13 residues. Germline loops: CDR1 SGHTA, CDR2 FQGTGA. The ends were cut back, 5 bases at V and 6 bases at J, with 11 bases in the middle. CDR3 in amino acids: CASSPTGINEQFF. CDR3 sequence (DNA): TGTGCCAGCAGCCCTACAGGGATCAATGAGCAGTTCTTC.

The V gene is TRBV2, the J gene TRBJ1-2; unclear D gene. The CDR3 sequence is 13 residues long. V was trimmed by 0 bases and J by 5 bases, leaving 7 bases between them. The germline CDR1 and CDR2 sequences are SNHLY and FYNNEI. CDR3: CASSEARGYGYTF. Written as DNA, the CDR3 is TGTGCCAGCAGTGAAGCCCGGGGTTATGGCTACACCTTC.

The J gene is TRBJ2-7, the V gene TRBV19, with TRBD2 identical over 7 bases. The germline gives CDR1 LNHDA, CDR2 SQIVND (reference sequence). Germline trimming cut 7 bases from V and 3 bases from J; bases unmatched to any gene: 6. This CDR3 contains 13 residues. For the CDR3, the DNA is TGTGCCAGTAAAGGGACTAAGGGCTACGAGCAGTACTTC. Translating gives CASKGTKGYEQYF.

V gene TRBV5-1 combines with J gene TRBJ2-1; TRBD2 aligns across 10 bases. J lost 8 bases, V lost 0 bases, and 5 bases had no gene match. Per germline, CDR1 SGHRS and CDR2 YFSETQ. The CDR3 is 15 amino acids. CDR3: CASSLASGRVDEQFF. CDR3 in DNA: TGCGCCAGCAGCTTGGCCAGCGGGAGGGTGGATGAGCAGTTCTTC. Full variable domain (rest looked up from reference TRBV5-1 and TRBJ2-1): KAGVTQTPRYLIKTRGQQVTLSCSPISGHRSVSWYQQTPGQGLQFLFEYFSETQRNKGNFPGRFSGRQFSNSRSEMNVSTLELGDSALYLCASSLASGRVDEQFFGPGTRLTVL.

The chain links TRBV19 to TRBJ2-1; 8 bases match TRBD1. CDR3 length: 14 amino acids. The germline V gene encodes CDR1 LNHDA and CDR2 SQIVND (reference sequence). With V trimmed by 3 bases and J by 10 bases, 8 bases remained unmatched. The CDR3 bases are TGTGCCAGTAGTATTTCGGCAGGGGGCAAGGAGCAGTTCTTC. It is translated as CASSISAGGKEQFF.

This chain links TRBV6-5 with TRBJ2-1; TRBD1 matches 7 bases. The junction had 12 bases not matched to a gene; V was cut back by 4 bases and J by 6 bases. Germline-derived CDR1 and CDR2 are MNHEY and SVGAGI. This CDR3 has 16 amino acids. CDR3 protein: CASSSPGQASRNEQFF. The CDR3 DNA reads TGTGCCAGCAGTTCCCCAGGACAGGCCTCGCGCAATGAGCAGTTCTTC.